Below, 26 T cell receptor beta chains from the same sample are listed, as sequenced in a study of cytomegalovirus exposure and HLA in healthy donors. Assay: immunoSEQ multiplex PCR; the TCRdb copy retains only in-frame clones and omits some. The table includes 150,000 to 160,000 clones, 86% detected once. The sample comprised PBMCs. The receptors originated from a human donor in good health.

The chain is built from TRBV11-2 and TRBJ1-1, with 11 bases matching TRBD1. The germline CDR1 and CDR2 sequences are SGHAT and FQNNGV. There are 15 residues in the CDR3. The junction had 9 bases not matched to a gene; V was cut back by 1 base and J by 11 bases. The CDR3, as DNA: TGTGCCAGCAGCTTAGGGACAGGGGGCGTTCTGTCCGCTTTCTTT. The encoded protein is CASSLGTGGVLSAFF.

The V gene is TRBV29-1, the J gene TRBJ1-4, with TRBD1 matching over 11 bases. Trimming took 6 bases from V and 0 from J; bases not matched to a gene: 15. Germline loops: CDR1 SQVTM, CDR2 ANQGSEA. CDR3 size: 19 residues. The CDR3 nucleotides are TGCAGCGTGAAAAAGGGACCGGGACAGGGGGGGGCAACTAATGAAAAACTGTTTTTT. This codes for CSVKKGPGQGGATNEKLFF.

This sequence joins TRBV9 and TRBJ2-1, with 11 bases fitting TRBD2. Germline CDR1 SGDLS, CDR2 YYNGEE. The ends lost 3 bases at V and 8 bases at J; junction bases unmatched: 7. This CDR3 is 15 amino acids long. The CDR3 region has the DNA TGTGCCAGCAGCGACGGGACTAGCGGAGGGGATGAGCAGTTCTTC. Translated, it gives CASSDGTSGGDEQFF.

This chain connects TRBV7-3 to TRBJ2-2; the D gene is possibly TRBD1 (6 bases). This CDR3 comprises 14 residues. CDR1 is SGHTA, CDR2 FQGTGA, per germline. V was cut by 1 base and J by 11 bases, with 14 bases left in between. CDR3 bases: TGTGCCAGCAGCTTAAATTTCTTGGGACAAGAGCTGTTTTTT. It codes for CASSLNFLGQELFF. Full variable domain (rest looked up from reference TRBV7-3 and TRBJ2-2): GAGVSQTPSNKVTEKGKYVELRCDPISGHTALYWYRQSLGQGPEFLIYFQGTGAADDSGLPNDRFFAVRPEGSVSTLKIQRTERGDSAVYLCASSLNFLGQELFFGEGSRLTVL.

The V gene is TRBV7-9, the J gene TRBJ1-4; tentatively, D is TRBD1 (6 bases). V lost 3 bases and J lost 7, with 15 bases in between. Germline V CDR1 and CDR2: SEHNR, FQNEAQ (reference sequence). The CDR3 loop spans 15 amino acids. In DNA form, the CDR3 reads TGTGCCAGCAGCTTGTACCAGGGGCTAGGTGAAAAACTGTTTTTT. This encodes CASSLYQGLGEKLFF. Drawing the rest from reference TRBV7-9 and TRBJ1-4, the complete variable domain is DTGVSQNPRHKITKRGQNVTFRCDPISEHNRLYWYRQTLGQGPEFLTYFQNEAQLEKSRLLSDRFSAERPKGSFSTLEIQRTEQGDSAMYLCASSLYQGLGEKLFFGSGTQLSVL.

V and J are TRBV7-9 and TRBJ1-1; weak D call: TRBD1 (5 bases). Trimming stripped 2 bases from V and 5 bases from J, with 18 bases between. The length of the CDR3 is 16 residues. Looked up from germline, CDR1 is SEHNR and CDR2 is FQNEAQ (reference sequence). CDR3 residues: CASSLKPSAGVTEAFF. CDR3 bases: TGTGCCAGCAGCTTAAAGCCTTCCGCGGGGGTTACTGAAGCTTTCTTT.

This sequence joins TRBV15 and TRBJ2-7; D remains ambiguous. Germline CDR1 LNHNV, CDR2 YYDKDF (reference sequence). The CDR3 totals 16 residues. The V end lost 3 bases, the J end lost 1 base, and 16 bases lay between the germline ends. Here the CDR3 reads CATSSDVRSGSYEQYF. The DNA of the CDR3 is TGTGCCACCAGCAGCGACGTGCGGTCCGGGTCCTACGAGCAGTACTTC.

The chain uses TRBV10-3 and TRBJ2-7, with D unresolved. V lost 5 bases to trimming and J lost 3 bases, with 5 bases between them. The length of the CDR3 is 11 residues. CDR1 and CDR2 (germline): ENHRY, SYGVKD. The CDR3 sequence: CAISSIYEQYF. The CDR3 coding sequence is TGTGCCATCAGTTCTATCTACGAGCAGTACTTC.

The chain has TRBV9 and TRBJ1-2; TRBD1 agrees at 7 bases. This CDR3 is 14 amino acids long. CDR1 and CDR2 (germline): SGDLS, YYNGEE. Trimming took 0 bases from V and 4 from J; bases not matched to a gene: 3. The CDR3 nucleotides read TGTGCCAGCAGCGTAGACCCAGGGGGCTATGGCTACACCTTC. The encoded protein is CASSVDPGGYGYTF.

This rearrangement joins TRBV15 to TRBJ2-7; weak D call: TRBD1 (6 bases). V shed 2 bases and J shed 4 bases, with 18 bases lying between them. CDR3 size: 16 residues. CDR1 and CDR2 from the germline V gene are LNHNV and YYDKDF (reference sequence). The CDR3 DNA sequence: TGTGCCACCAGCAGATCCCAGCAGGGGATACCGTACGAGCAGTACTTC. Translation gives CATSRSQQGIPYEQYF.

The chain uses TRBV5-1 and TRBJ1-1; a weak D match, TRBD1 (6 bases). V lost 6 bases to trimming and J lost 0 bases, with 12 bases between them. The CDR3 runs to 14 residues. The V gene's germline CDR1 is SGHRS and CDR2 YFSETQ. CDR3 sequence: CASTPGHMNTEAFF. Here the CDR3 DNA reads TGCGCCAGCACCCCGGGACATATGAACACTGAAGCTTTCTTT.

The gene calls are TRBV7-2 and TRBJ2-1; D is possibly TRBD2 (6 bases). Trimming took off 2 bases at V and 9 bases at J, with 23 bases between the two ends. The CDR3 spans 17 residues. Looked up from germline, CDR1 is SGHTA and CDR2 is FQGNSA. CDR3 sequence: CASSLYRPDPRGSEQFF. The CDR3 DNA follows: TGTGCCAGCAGCTTATATAGGCCCGACCCTCGGGGGAGTGAGCAGTTCTTC.

V gene TRBV2 combines with J gene TRBJ2-7; D uncertain. Germline CDR1 and CDR2: SNHLY and FYNNEI. This CDR3 region has 13 residues. V lost 6 bases and J lost 7, with 16 bases in between. The CDR3 region has the DNA TGTGCCAGCAGAGTTTCGACTCGTGGGGAGCAGTACTTC. Encoded protein: CASRVSTRGEQYF.

The chain links TRBV5-8 to TRBJ2-1, with TRBD2 matching over 10 bases. The CDR3 sequence is 15 residues long. Trimming at V came to 3 bases and at J to 6 bases, leaving 6 bases not matched to a gene. Germline V gene data show CDR1 as SGHTS and CDR2 as YDEGEE. CDR3: CASSSLAGAVNEQFF. In DNA, the CDR3 is TGTGCCAGCAGCTCTCTAGCGGGGGCCGTCAATGAGCAGTTCTTC.

The chain uses TRBV19 and TRBJ2-7, with a weak D call TRBD2 (6 bases). Germline V gives CDR1 LNHDA, CDR2 SQIVND (reference sequence). V was shortened by 3 bases and J by 2 bases, with 8 bases between the two germline ends. This CDR3 spans 13 amino acids. CDR3 amino acids: CASSMREAYEQYF. Written as DNA, the CDR3 is TGTGCCAGTAGTATGAGGGAGGCCTACGAGCAGTACTTC.

The V gene is TRBV19, the J gene TRBJ1-5; D is unclear. V was trimmed by 3 bases and J by 6 bases, leaving 12 bases between them. The CDR3 spans 14 residues. Germline V CDR1 and CDR2: LNHDA, SQIVND (reference sequence). The DNA of the CDR3 is TGTGCCAGTAGTATGGCCGATCTTCGTCAGCCCCAGCATTTT. Amino acids: CASSMADLRQPQHF.

The rearrangement links TRBV6-5 to TRBJ2-5; 10 positions match TRBD1. The V gene's germline CDR1 is MNHEY and CDR2 SVGAGI. The trim removed 2 bases at V and 4 bases at J, leaving 7 bases unmatched. CDR3 length equals 16 residues. In DNA form, the CDR3 reads TGTGCCAGCAGTTACCTTTCCGGACAGGGGGTAGAGACCCAGTACTTC. Its protein product is CASSYLSGQGVETQYF.

The rearrangement links TRBV4-1 to TRBJ1-1, with D uncertain. V shed 1 base and J shed 1 base, with 13 bases lying between them. The CDR3 is 16 amino acids. Germline CDR1 reads MGHRA; CDR2 reads YSYEKL. DNA for the CDR3: TGCGCCAGCAGCCAAGGAGGGATACTCGGGAACACTGAAGCTTTCTTT. This sequence encodes CASSQGGILGNTEAFF.

In this sample, this clone turned up once. The same CDR3 also results from other DNA sequences found in this sample. The chain employs TRBV27 and TRBJ2-7; D unresolved. The ends were cut back, 0 bases at V and 3 bases at J, with 6 bases in the middle. Germline CDR1 and CDR2: MNHEY and SMNVEV (reference sequence). CDR3 length equals 13 residues. In DNA form, the CDR3 reads TGTGCCAGCAGTTTATCGGGCAGCTACGAGCAGTACTTC. As protein: CASSLSGSYEQYF.

V and J are TRBV28 and TRBJ1-2; possible D gene TRBD1, 6 bases. Per the germline V gene, CDR1 is MDHEN and CDR2 is SYDVKM. V was shortened by 3 bases and J by 0 bases, with 17 bases between the two germline ends. The CDR3 runs 17 residues. In DNA form, the CDR3 reads TGTGCCAGCAGTTTTTACGGGACACTTCAATCTAACTATGGCTACACCTTC. Residues: CASSFYGTLQSNYGYTF.

This chain connects TRBV6-6 to TRBJ1-1; TRBD1 matches at 8 bases. The trim removed 6 bases at V and 0 bases at J, leaving 3 bases unmatched. The CDR3 spans 14 residues. Per germline, CDR1 MNHNY and CDR2 SVGAGI (reference sequence). The CDR3 loop is CASRQTGVNTEAFF. The CDR3 coding sequence is TGTGCCAGCAGGCAGACAGGGGTGAACACTGAAGCTTTCTTT.

The chain links TRBV27 to TRBJ2-1; 8 bases agree with TRBD2. CDR1 and CDR2 (germline): MNHEY, SMNVEV (reference sequence). Trimming cost V 2 bases and J 11 bases; bases outside gene matches: 8. The CDR3 totals 14 residues. DNA for the CDR3: TGTGCCAGCAGTTTAGTAATAGCGGGGCCAAAGCAGTTCTTC. Translation gives CASSLVIAGPKQFF.

This clone has more than one count but fewer than ten. This chain connects TRBV6-5 to TRBJ2-7; TRBD1 matches at 10 bases. Germline loops: CDR1 MNHEY, CDR2 SVGAGI. This CDR3 contains 14 residues. The V and J ends lost 6 bases and 7 bases, in that order; junction bases with no gene match: 9. CDR3 in amino acids: CASSRGQGMIEQYF. CDR3 DNA sequence: TGTGCCAGCAGCCGGGGACAGGGGATGATTGAGCAGTACTTC.

The chain employs TRBV18 and TRBJ2-7, with a possible D match to TRBD2 (7 bases). The CDR3 extends over 15 amino acids. Looked up from germline, CDR1 is KGHSH and CDR2 is LQKENI. Trimming left V 4 bases short and J 4 bases short, with 17 bases between. CDR3 in amino acids: CASSLSGLGGYEQYF. The CDR3 region has the DNA TGTGCCAGCTCACTATCCGGACTAGGGGGGTACGAGCAGTACTTC. Using reference TRBV18 and TRBJ2-7 for the parts outside the CDR3, the full variable domain is NAGVMQNPRHLVRRRGQEARLRCSPMKGHSHVYWYRQLPEEGLKFMVYLQKENIIDESGMPKERFSAEFPKEGPSILRIQQVVRGDSAAYFCASSLSGLGGYEQYFGPGTRLTVT.

The V call is TRBV7-2, the J call TRBJ2-7; no definite D call. V gave up 5 bases and J gave up 4 bases, with 18 bases separating them. The CDR3 extends over 15 amino acids. Germline assignment: CDR1 SGHTA and CDR2 FQGNSA. Here the CDR3 DNA reads TGTGCCAGCAGCCGCGGCCCTCCCGGTGAATACGAGCAGTACTTC. The encoded protein is CASSRGPPGEYEQYF.

This sequence joins TRBV15 and TRBJ2-7; tentative D call: TRBD1 (6 bases). Trimming took off 1 base at V and 4 bases at J, with 11 bases between the two ends. The length of the CDR3 is 14 residues. Germline lookup yields CDR1 LNHNV and CDR2 YYDKDF (reference sequence). The CDR3 here is CATSRGQGIYEQYF. The CDR3 DNA reads as TGTGCCACCAGCAGAGGTCAGGGGATTTACGAGCAGTACTTC.